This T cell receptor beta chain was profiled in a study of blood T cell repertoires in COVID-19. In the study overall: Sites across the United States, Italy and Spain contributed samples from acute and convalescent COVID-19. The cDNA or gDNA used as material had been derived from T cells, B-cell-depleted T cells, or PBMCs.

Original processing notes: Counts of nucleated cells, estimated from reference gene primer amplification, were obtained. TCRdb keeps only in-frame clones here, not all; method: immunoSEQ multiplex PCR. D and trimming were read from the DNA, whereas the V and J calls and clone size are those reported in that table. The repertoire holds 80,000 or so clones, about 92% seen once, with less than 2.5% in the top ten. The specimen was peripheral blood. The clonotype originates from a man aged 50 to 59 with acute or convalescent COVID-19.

The CDR3 region is CASSYKTGAGNTIYF. For the CDR3, the DNA is TGTGCCAGCAGTTACAAGACAGGGGCTGGAAACACCATATATTTT. The V gene is TRBV6-5, the J gene TRBJ1-3; TRBD1 agrees at 8 bases. Losses at the gene ends were 2 bases for V and 2 bases for J; bases not matched to a gene: 2. Germline assignment: CDR1 MNHEY and CDR2 SVGAGI. There are 15 residues in the CDR3.